The entry below describes one T cell receptor (beta chain). What it binds is not known. The CDR3 has 16 amino acids. Germline V gene lookup returns CDR1 SGHAT and CDR2 FQNNGV. Trimming took 8 bases from V and 0 from J, leaving 17 bases between them. This sample stems from a study of T cell responses to AZD1222 COVID-19 vaccine. Here immunoSEQ multiplex PCR was the method, and the copy in TCRdb shows in-frame clones only, minus some. In the table there are tens of thousands of clones, about 85% of which are singletons. Whole-study findings and limits: Mapped onto spike, vaccine-associated CD4 TCRs spanned it and were dominant at 160-218 and 743-854. Spike-specific TCR breadth and depth rose after two AZD1222 doses. Repertoires were obtained only post-peak T cell response. Clonal diversity was possibly underestimated, and the donors were mostly white British, with more females.

Material: peripheral blood, obtained on day 0 of AZD1222 vaccination. The origin of this receptor is an adult in good health. This chain joins TRBV11-2 and TRBJ2-1; tentatively, D is TRBD1 (6 bases). The CDR3 reads CASVQGQPSSYNEQFF. CDR3 bases: TGTGCCAGCGTTCAGGGGCAGCCTAGCTCCTACAATGAGCAGTTCTTC.